This TCR beta chain was recorded in a study of control samples from healthy donors and cancer patients. Germline V gives CDR1 SGDLS, CDR2 YYNGEE. The CDR3 length is 17 residues. Trimming removed 3 bases from V and 3 bases from J; junction bases left unmatched: 12. Generated by immunoSEQ multiplex PCR, the TCRdb table keeps only in-frame clones and is missing some. The sample lists about 170,000 clones, 75% to 95% occurring once. Sequencing was carried out using blood. The V and J genes are TRBV9 and TRBJ2-3; 8 bases match TRBD2. The clonotype was recovered from a woman aged 40 to 55 in good health. The CDR3 sequence is CASSETPGVAGTDTQYF. Here the CDR3 DNA reads TGTGCCAGCAGCGAGACCCCAGGGGTAGCGGGGACAGATACGCAGTATTTT.